These 24 T cell receptor beta chains share one sample of origin, sequenced in a study of T cell repertoires in cytomegalovirus infection. TCRdb reprocessed the reads via MiXCR and lists one record per CDR3 protein. This sample has about half a million distinct CDR3 sequences, with approximately 46% found just once. These receptors have no known antigen. The sample consisted of cultured PBMCs, taken from culture after CMV antigen stimulation. The receptors were gathered from a human donor in good health (CMV status not recorded). Some clones in this sample may be carry-over from other donors' samples.

The gene calls are TRBV7-8 and TRBJ1-5, with D tentatively TRBD1 (5 bases). From germline, CDR1 is SGHVS and CDR2 FQNEAQ. CDR3 length equals 16 residues. Trimming stripped 0 bases from V and 7 bases from J, with 16 bases between. The CDR3 coding sequence is TGTGCCAGCAGCTTAGCGGGTAGGCAGGGTGGCCAGCCCCAGCATTTT. This gives the protein CASSLAGRQGGQPQHF. The full variable domain, rest sourced from reference TRBV7-8 and TRBJ1-5, is GAGVSQSPRYKVAKRGQDVALRCDPISGHVSLFWYQQALGQGPEFLTYFQNEAQLDKSGLPSDRFFAERPEGSVSTLKIQRTQQEDSAVYLCASSLAGRQGGQPQHFGDGTRLSIL.

The count of this clonotype is one. The rearrangement uses TRBV6-5 and TRBJ1-2; 8 bases match TRBD1. Germline V gene lookup returns CDR1 MNHEY and CDR2 SVGAGI. The V segment lost 5 bases and the J segment 2 bases; nucleotides outside the gene matches: 7. This CDR3 is built from 15 residues. CDR3 loop: CASSPYRGVNYGYTF. Here the CDR3 DNA reads TGTGCCAGCAGTCCTTACAGGGGGGTGAACTATGGCTACACCTTC.

This clonotype has just a few counts. The V call is TRBV7-9, the J call TRBJ2-7, with 8 positions matching TRBD2. Per the germline V gene, CDR1 is SEHNR and CDR2 is FQNEAQ (reference sequence). The CDR3 loop spans 14 amino acids. Unmatched junction bases numbered 10, after V lost 5 bases and J lost 7 bases. The chain's CDR3 is CASSTTSGLPEQYF. CDR3 in DNA: TGTGCCAGCAGCACAACTAGCGGTCTTCCGGAGCAGTACTTC.

The V gene is TRBV12-3 or TRBV12-4, the J gene TRBJ1-1; no clear D. Trimming cost V 10 bases and J 1 base, with 13 bases left between them. The CDR3 is made up of 13 amino acids. The CDR3 region is CATTLTANTEAFF. DNA of the CDR3: TGTGCCACCACATTAACAGCGAACACTGAAGCTTTCTTT.

The rearrangement links TRBV7-8 to TRBJ2-3; a weak D match, TRBD2 (6 bases). The germline CDR1 and CDR2 sequences are SGHVS and FQNEAQ. The CDR3 is 20 amino acids. V lost 1 base and J 2 bases, leaving 25 bases between the germline ends. CDR3: CASSLEDRAREWDNTDTQYF. In nucleotides, the CDR3 is TGTGCCAGCAGCTTAGAAGATCGCGCACGGGAGTGGGATAACACAGATACGCAGTATTTT.

This clonotype was detected only a few times. The chain couples TRBV7-2 to TRBJ1-5; no firm D call. The CDR3 length is 15 residues. Germline CDR1 reads SGHTA; CDR2 reads FQGNSA. V gave up 5 bases and J gave up 0 bases, with 11 bases separating them. CDR3 coding DNA: TGTGCCAGCAGCAAAGGAGTGACTAGCAATCAGCCCCAGCATTTT. Translation: CASSKGVTSNQPQHF.

V and J are TRBV19 and TRBJ1-5; possibly TRBD1 for D (5 bases). This CDR3 is built from 17 residues. The germline V gene has CDR1 LNHDA and CDR2 SQIVND (reference sequence). Trimming left V 3 bases short and J 2 bases short, with 17 bases between. The CDR3 loop reads CASSIGPLGGGNQPQHF. The DNA for the CDR3 is TGTGCCAGTAGTATTGGGCCCCTTGGGGGAGGCAATCAGCCCCAGCATTTT.

The CDR3 reads CASSSTSGPYNEQFF. CDR3 nucleotides: TGTGCCAGCAGCTCCACTAGCGGCCCCTACAATGAGCAGTTCTTC. The J gene is TRBJ2-1, the V gene TRBV6-1; 8 bases agree with TRBD2. CDR3 length: 15 residues. The trim removed 6 bases at V and 2 bases at J, leaving 6 bases unmatched. Looked up from germline, CDR1 is MNHNS and CDR2 is SASEGT.

The CDR3 nucleotides read TGTGCCAGCAGTTCCGGACTAGCGGGACACACAGATACGCAGTATTTT. Protein product: CASSSGLAGHTDTQYF. The chain links TRBV6-2 or TRBV6-3 to TRBJ2-3; 12 nucleotides match TRBD2. The germline V gene encodes CDR1 MNHEY and CDR2 SVGEGT. The CDR3 extends over 16 amino acids. Losses at the gene ends were 4 bases for V and 2 bases for J; bases not matched to a gene: 4.

This chain joins TRBV7-2 and TRBJ1-1; D is unclear. Germline V gene lookup returns CDR1 SGHTA and CDR2 FQGNSA. The CDR3 is made up of 14 amino acids. V was shortened by 1 base and J by 7 bases, with 13 bases between the two germline ends. The CDR3 nucleotides are TGTGCCAGCAGCTTAGAGTTAGGGCTATTTGAAGCTTTCTTT. Its translation: CASSLELGLFEAFF. Based on the CDR3 plus reference TRBV7-2 and TRBJ1-1, the full variable domain is GAGVSQSPSNKVTEKGKDVELRCDPISGHTALYWYRQSLGQGLEFLIYFQGNSAPDKSGLPSDRFSAERTGGSVSTLTIQRTQQEDSAVYLCASSLELGLFEAFFGQGTRLTVV.

This clonotype was detected many times. The genes are TRBV12-3 or TRBV12-4 and TRBJ1-2; D perhaps matches TRBD1 (6 bases). CDR3 size: 13 residues. V lost 3 bases to trimming and J lost 4 bases, with 9 bases between them. The CDR3 loop reads CASSLTGSYGYTF. The CDR3 DNA reads as TGTGCCAGCAGTTTGACAGGATCCTATGGCTACACCTTC.

V and J are TRBV19 and TRBJ2-1; D might be TRBD2 (6 bases). Trimming stripped 0 bases from V and 2 bases from J, with 14 bases between. The germline V gene has CDR1 LNHDA and CDR2 SQIVND (reference sequence). The CDR3 is 17 amino acids. The CDR3 DNA sequence: TGTGCCAGTAGTATAGACGCCGGGACTCAAGCCTACAATGAGCAGTTCTTC. Its translation: CASSIDAGTQAYNEQFF.

The rearrangement links TRBV7-2 to TRBJ2-7, with D possibly being TRBD1 or TRBD2 (6 bases each). The CDR3 is 15 amino acids. The V gene lost 2 bases and the J gene lost 3 bases, with 14 bases spanning the gap. Germline assignment: CDR1 SGHTA and CDR2 FQGNSA. The CDR3 region has the DNA TGTGCCAGCAGCTTATCCCGGGGGCTGATCTACGAGCAGTACTTC. Residues: CASSLSRGLIYEQYF.

The V gene is TRBV2, the J gene TRBJ2-5; tentatively, D is TRBD1 (6 bases). The V gene's germline CDR1 is SNHLY and CDR2 FYNNEI. V was trimmed by 0 bases and J by 1 base, leaving 9 bases between them. CDR3 length equals 15 residues. The CDR3, as DNA: TGTGCCAGCAGTGAAGCTCGACAGGCCCAAGAGACCCAGTACTTC. Its protein is CASSEARQAQETQYF. The full variable domain, with the rest looked up from reference TRBV2 and TRBJ2-5, is EPEVTQTPSHQVTQMGQEVILRCVPISNHLYFYWYRQILGQKVEFLVSFYNNEISEKSEIFDDQFSVERPDGSNFTLKIRSTKLEDSAMYFCASSEARQAQETQYFGPGTRLLVL.

The genes are TRBV19 and TRBJ2-1; D not certain. The CDR3 contains 18 residues. Trimming shortened V by 2 bases and J by 2 bases, and 19 bases separated the two germline ends. Germline CDR1 LNHDA, CDR2 SQIVND (reference sequence). The CDR3 region is CASSIPPHRASTYNEQFF. Written as DNA, the CDR3 is TGTGCCAGTAGTATACCCCCTCACCGGGCGTCTACCTACAATGAGCAGTTCTTC.

The sample holds a few counts of this clonotype. CDR3 nucleotide sequence: TGTGCCAGCAGCTCGGGTTGGGGGCGGAAGTCCTACGAGCAGTACTTC. This codes for CASSSGWGRKSYEQYF. The chain uses TRBV7-2 and TRBJ2-7; D perhaps matches TRBD1 (6 bases). Trimming took off 4 bases at V and 1 base at J, with 17 bases between the two ends. CDR1 is SGHTA and CDR2 is FQGNSA in the germline V gene. This CDR3 spans 16 amino acids.

This chain joins TRBV11-2 and TRBJ2-7; D could derive from TRBD1 or TRBD2 (5 bases each). CDR1 is SGHAT, CDR2 FQNNGV, per germline. Between the trimmed V and J ends, which lost 5 bases and 4 bases, there was a span of 21 bases. The CDR3 runs to 16 residues. The CDR3 reads CASSPGDPNFSYEQYF. CDR3 nucleotide sequence: TGTGCCAGCAGCCCCGGGGACCCTAATTTCTCGTACGAGCAGTACTTC.

The gene calls are TRBV20-1 and TRBJ2-7; D is undetermined. Germline V gives CDR1 DFQATT, CDR2 SNEGSKA (reference sequence). This CDR3 is built from 11 residues. V lost 6 bases and J lost 2, with 8 bases in between. The CDR3 reads CSAIGAYEQYF. In DNA form, the CDR3 reads TGCAGTGCAATTGGGGCCTACGAGCAGTACTTC.

This chain uses TRBV2 with TRBJ2-7; no clear D. Germline loops: CDR1 SNHLY, CDR2 FYNNEI. The CDR3 is 10 residues long. Trimming pared 5 bases from V and 6 bases from J, leaving 5 bases between. In DNA, the CDR3 is TGTGCCAGCAGTAGTTTCGAGCAGTACTTC. The encoded protein is CASSSFEQYF.

As concerns this clonotype: A read error may account for a junction end that differs from germline. The CDR3 bases are TGTGCCAGCAGCCCCATAGAGGATAGAACCACCGTTCGATTT. It specifies CASSPIEDRTTVRF. The J gene is TRBJ1-3, the V gene TRBV7-8; no firm D call. There are 14 residues in the CDR3. CDR1 SGHVS and CDR2 FQNEAQ come from the germline V gene.

The chain combines TRBV20-1 with TRBJ2-5; D is uncertain. The V gene's germline CDR1 is DFQATT and CDR2 SNEGSKA (reference sequence). The CDR3 sequence is 13 residues long. V gave up 0 bases and J gave up 0 bases, with 5 bases separating them. CDR3 sequence reads: CSAREGYQETQYF. CDR3 bases: TGCAGTGCTAGAGAAGGGTACCAAGAGACCCAGTACTTC.

The chain carries TRBV5-1 and TRBJ2-5, with D perhaps given as TRBD1 or TRBD2 (5 bases each). V lost 5 bases, J lost 2 bases, and 16 bases lay in between. This CDR3 has 15 residues. Germline V gene sequence: CDR1 SGHRS, CDR2 YFSETQ. DNA of the CDR3: TGCGCCAGCAGTTTTGTGAGGGGCCTTCAAGAGACCCAGTACTTC. Protein sequence: CASSFVRGLQETQYF.

CDR3 coding DNA: TGTGCCAGCAGTTACACCTCAAAGAATGAGCAGTTCTTC. Translated: CASSYTSKNEQFF. The chain is built from TRBV6-2 or TRBV6-3 and TRBJ2-1; D unresolved. The CDR3 is made up of 13 amino acids. V lost 2 bases and J lost 7, with 9 bases in between. Germline-derived CDR1 and CDR2 are MNHEY and SVGEGT.

This clonotype was counted between two and nine times. The chain joins TRBV7-2 to TRBJ1-2; TRBD1 agrees at 7 bases. Germline-derived CDR1 and CDR2 are SGHTA and FQGNSA. J was trimmed by 4 bases and V by 4 bases; bases with no gene match: 6. The CDR3 covers 14 residues. CDR3 sequence reads: CASSSRDSSYGYTF. Written as DNA, the CDR3 is TGTGCCAGCAGCTCCCGGGACAGCAGCTATGGCTACACCTTC.